The clone carrying this T cell receptor (beta chain) was counted ten times or more. As yet, its antigen is unknown. Germline loops: CDR1 SGHKS, CDR2 YYEKEE (reference sequence). The CDR3 runs 14 residues. J gave up 2 bases and V 3 bases, and 1 base lay outside the gene matches. The cDNA came from 5'RACE with 10-nucleotide random UMIs. TCRdb independently ran MiXCR on the 5' RACE reads; one entry per CDR3 protein. The sample lists about 30,000 distinct CDR3 sequences, roughly 15% seen once, with 27% in the top ten. Unsorted libraries were prepared from 2 million PBMCs held at -80 C. These data belong to a study of neurological immune-mediated disorders. The study, taken as a whole, reports: Patients with HTLV-1-associated myelopathy showed the most TCR clonal expansion. Those with multiple sclerosis showed the least, falling below healthy controls.

The clonotype was recovered from a man aged 70 or older in good health. The sample taken for sequencing was PBMCs. The rearrangement uses TRBV5-5 and TRBJ1-2, with 10 bases identical to TRBD1. The CDR3 spells CASSWGQGNYGYTF. In DNA, the CDR3 is TGTGCCAGCAGCTGGGGACAGGGGAACTATGGCTACACCTTC.